This T cell receptor beta chain comes out of a study of early stage breast cancer tumors. Study-wide results and caveats: Commonly generated sequences made up most enriched TCRB sequences shared between patients.

Only in-frame clones appear in the TCRdb table, and some are missing; sequencing was by immunoSEQ multiplex PCR. The sample yields 6,000 or so clones, about 73% seen once. This CDR3 spans 13 amino acids. Per the germline V gene, CDR1 is MNHEY and CDR2 is SVGAGI. V was shortened by 0 bases and J by 7 bases, with 10 bases between the two germline ends. This clone was detected once. The antigen is not known. Sequencing was carried out using normal breast tissue next to the tumor. The receptor was isolated from a person between 65 and 79 years old with breast cancer. The chain recombines TRBV6-5 with TRBJ2-7, with D perhaps TRBD1 (5 bases). CDR3 protein: CASSYSRELEQYF. In DNA form, the CDR3 reads TGTGCCAGCAGTTACTCCAGGGAATTGGAGCAGTACTTC.